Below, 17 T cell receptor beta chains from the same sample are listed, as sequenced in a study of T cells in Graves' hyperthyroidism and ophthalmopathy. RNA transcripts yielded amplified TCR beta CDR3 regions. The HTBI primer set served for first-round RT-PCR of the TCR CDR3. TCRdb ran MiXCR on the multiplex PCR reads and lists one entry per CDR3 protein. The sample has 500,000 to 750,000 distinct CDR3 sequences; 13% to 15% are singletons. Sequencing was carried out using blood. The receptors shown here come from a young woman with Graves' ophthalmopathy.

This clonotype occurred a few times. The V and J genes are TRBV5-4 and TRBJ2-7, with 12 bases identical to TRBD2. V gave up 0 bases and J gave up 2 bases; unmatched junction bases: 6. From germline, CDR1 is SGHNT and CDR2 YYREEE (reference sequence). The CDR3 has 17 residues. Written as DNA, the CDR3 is TGTGCCAGCAGCTTGGGCGGGACTAGCGGGCCCCCCTACGAGCAGTACTTC. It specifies CASSLGGTSGPPYEQYF.

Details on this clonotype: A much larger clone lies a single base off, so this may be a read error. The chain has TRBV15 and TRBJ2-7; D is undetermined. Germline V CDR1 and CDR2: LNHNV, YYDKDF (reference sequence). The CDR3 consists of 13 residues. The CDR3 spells CATSRDSAYVQYF. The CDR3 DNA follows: TGTGCCACCAGCAGAGACAGCGCCTACGTGCAGTACTTC.

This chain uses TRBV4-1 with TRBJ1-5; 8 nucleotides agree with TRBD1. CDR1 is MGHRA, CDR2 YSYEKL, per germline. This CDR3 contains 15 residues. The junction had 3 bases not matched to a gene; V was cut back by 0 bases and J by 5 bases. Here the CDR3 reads CASSQEQQGDQPQHF. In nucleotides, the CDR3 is TGCGCCAGCAGCCAAGAACAACAGGGGGATCAGCCCCAGCATTTT.

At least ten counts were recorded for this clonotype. The CDR3 sequence is CASSSPGPDEQYF. As DNA, the CDR3 is TGTGCCAGCAGTAGTCCGGGGCCGGACGAGCAGTACTTC. The chain carries TRBV2 and TRBJ2-7; D may correspond to TRBD1 or TRBD2 (5 bases each). V was trimmed by 5 bases and J by 5 bases, leaving 13 bases between them. The CDR3 loop spans 13 amino acids. Per germline, CDR1 SNHLY and CDR2 FYNNEI.

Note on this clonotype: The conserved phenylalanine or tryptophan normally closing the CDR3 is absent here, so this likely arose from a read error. As DNA, the CDR3 is TGTGCCAGCAGCGTAGATGGGACTAGCGGGTACAATGAGCAGTTCCTC. Residues: CASSVDGTSGYNEQFL. The chain employs TRBV9 and TRBJ2-1; TRBD2 matches at 12 bases. In germline, CDR1 is SGDLS, CDR2 YYNGEE. Trimming at V came to 0 bases and at J to 4 bases, leaving 2 bases not matched to a gene. CDR3 length equals 16 residues.

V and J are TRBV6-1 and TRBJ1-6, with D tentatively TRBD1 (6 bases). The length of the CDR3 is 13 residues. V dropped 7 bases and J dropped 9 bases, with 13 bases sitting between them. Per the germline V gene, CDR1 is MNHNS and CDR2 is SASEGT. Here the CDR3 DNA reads TGTGCCAGCACTCACACAGGGAGTTCACCCCTCCACTTT. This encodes CASTHTGSSPLHF.

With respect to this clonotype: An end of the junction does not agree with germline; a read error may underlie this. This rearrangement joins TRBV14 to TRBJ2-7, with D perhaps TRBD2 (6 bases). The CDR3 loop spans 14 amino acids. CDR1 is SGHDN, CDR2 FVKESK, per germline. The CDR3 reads CASSHGGWSYGQYF. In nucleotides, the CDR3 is TGTGCCAGCAGCCATGGGGGGTGGTCCTACGGGCAGTACTTC.

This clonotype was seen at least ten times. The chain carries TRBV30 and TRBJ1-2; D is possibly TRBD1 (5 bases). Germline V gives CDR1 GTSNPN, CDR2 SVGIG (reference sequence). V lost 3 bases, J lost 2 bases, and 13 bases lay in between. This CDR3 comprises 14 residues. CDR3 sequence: CAWRPGLANYGYTF. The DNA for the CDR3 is TGTGCCTGGAGGCCAGGGCTTGCGAACTATGGCTACACCTTC.

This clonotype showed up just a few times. The CDR3 nucleotides read TGTGCCAGCAGGGCGCTGGGCGGGAGCCGAGAAACCAATGAAAAACTGTTTTTT. This gives the protein CASRALGGSRETNEKLFF. This chain uses TRBV6-2 or TRBV6-3 with TRBJ1-4, with D uncertain. Germline V gene sequence: CDR1 MNHEY, CDR2 SVGEGT. The length of the CDR3 is 18 residues. Trimming left V 6 bases short and J 5 bases short, with 25 bases between.

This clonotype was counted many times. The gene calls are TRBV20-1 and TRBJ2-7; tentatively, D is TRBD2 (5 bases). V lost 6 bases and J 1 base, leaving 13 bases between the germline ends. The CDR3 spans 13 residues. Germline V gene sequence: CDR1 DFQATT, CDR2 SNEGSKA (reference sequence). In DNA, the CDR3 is TGCAGTGCCACGTCGGAGGTATCCTACGAGCAGTACTTC. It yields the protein CSATSEVSYEQYF.

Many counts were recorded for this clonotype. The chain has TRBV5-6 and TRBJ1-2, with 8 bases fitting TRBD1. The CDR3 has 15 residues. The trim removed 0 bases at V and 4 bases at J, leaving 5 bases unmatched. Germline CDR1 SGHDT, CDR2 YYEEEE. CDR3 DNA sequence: TGTGCCAGCAGCTTGGAGGGACAGGATCCCTATGGCTACACCTTC. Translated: CASSLEGQDPYGYTF. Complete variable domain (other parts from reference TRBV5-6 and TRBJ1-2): DAGVTQSPTHLIKTRGQQVTLRCSPKSGHDTVSWYQQALGQGPQFIFQYYEEEERQRGNFPDRFSGHQFPNYSSELNVNALLLGDSALYLCASSLEGQDPYGYTFGSGTRLTVV.

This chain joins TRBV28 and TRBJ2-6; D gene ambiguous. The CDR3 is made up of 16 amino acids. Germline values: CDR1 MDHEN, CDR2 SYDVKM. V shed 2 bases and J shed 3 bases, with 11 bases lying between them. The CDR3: CASSLSGSLGANVLTF. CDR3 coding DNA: TGTGCCAGCAGTTTAAGTGGGTCTCTTGGGGCCAACGTCCTGACTTTC.

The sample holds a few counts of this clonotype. DNA of the CDR3: TGTGCCAGTAGTATCCGGCGGGCAGAGCAGTTCTTC. Amino acids: CASSIRRAEQFF. The chain combines TRBV19 with TRBJ2-1, with a possible D match to TRBD2 (5 bases). Per the germline V gene, CDR1 is LNHDA and CDR2 is SQIVND (reference sequence). The CDR3 has 12 amino acids. V gave up 3 bases and J gave up 10 bases, with 10 bases separating them.

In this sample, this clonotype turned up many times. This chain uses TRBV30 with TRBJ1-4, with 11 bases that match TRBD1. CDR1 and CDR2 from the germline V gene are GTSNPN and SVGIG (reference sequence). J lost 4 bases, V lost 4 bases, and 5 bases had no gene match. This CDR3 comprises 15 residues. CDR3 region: CAWKKGTGGNEKLFF. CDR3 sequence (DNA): TGTGCCTGGAAAAAAGGGACAGGGGGTAATGAAAAACTGTTTTTT.

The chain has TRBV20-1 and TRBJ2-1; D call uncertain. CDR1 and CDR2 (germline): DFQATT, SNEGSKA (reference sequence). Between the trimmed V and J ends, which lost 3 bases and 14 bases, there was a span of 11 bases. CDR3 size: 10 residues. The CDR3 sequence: CSASGQPEFF. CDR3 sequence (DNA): TGCAGTGCTAGTGGCCAACCCGAGTTCTTC.

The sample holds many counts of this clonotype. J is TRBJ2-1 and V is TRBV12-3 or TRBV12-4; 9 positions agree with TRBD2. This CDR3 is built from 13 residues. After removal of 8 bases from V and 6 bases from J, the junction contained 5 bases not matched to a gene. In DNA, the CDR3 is TGTGCCAGCTTCGGACTAGCGATCAATGAGCAGTTCTTC. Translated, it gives CASFGLAINEQFF.

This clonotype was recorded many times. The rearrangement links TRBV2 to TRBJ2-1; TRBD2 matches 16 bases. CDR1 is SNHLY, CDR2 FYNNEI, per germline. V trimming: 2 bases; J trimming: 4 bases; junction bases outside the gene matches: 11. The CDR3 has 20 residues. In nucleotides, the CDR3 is TGTGCCAGCAGTGAAAACAGCCTCCGGGGACTAGCGGGAGGGTACAATGAGCAGTTCTTC. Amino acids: CASSENSLRGLAGGYNEQFF.